These T cell receptor beta chains were read from a single sample in a study of cytomegalovirus exposure and HLA in healthy donors. Only in-frame clones appear in the TCRdb table, and some are missing; sequencing was by immunoSEQ multiplex PCR. This table has about 170,000 clones, about two thirds appearing once. Sequenced: PBMCs. All receptors come from a human donor in good health. Both conserved end residues are part of each CDR3. The D gene is left open where the match is weak. Clone size is not always given. Where it is, it says once, few, many or a class for expanded clones.

V	J	size	D	CDR3	DNA
TRBV5-4	TRBJ2-7	few	TRBD1	CASRAGGRSYEQYF	TGTGCCAGCAGAGCAGGGGGCCGCTCCTACGAGCAGTACTTC
TRBV5-6	TRBJ2-3	.	TRBD2	CASSLITSGGTDTQYF	TGTGCCAGCAGCTTGATAACTAGCGGGGGCACAGATACGCAGTATTTT
TRBV6-1	TRBJ2-5	.	.	CASSEWVARETQYF	TGTGCCAGCAGTGAATGGGTAGCTAGAGAGACCCAGTACTTC
TRBV6-6	TRBJ1-5	.	.	CASSYDGNQPQHF	TGTGCCAGCAGTTATGACGGGAATCAGCCCCAGCATTTT
TRBV19	TRBJ2-7	few	.	CASSIQAYTTYEQYF	TGTGCCAGTAGTATTCAGGCCTACACAACCTACGAGCAGTACTTC
TRBV5-4	TRBJ2-3	.	TRBD2	CASSLRGEDTQYF	TGTGCCAGCAGCTTGCGGGGGGAAGATACGCAGTATTTT
TRBV5-1	TRBJ2-5	.	TRBD1	CASSSMSGGEGETQYF	TGCGCCAGCAGCTCAATGTCAGGGGGCGAGGGGGAGACCCAGTACTTC
TRBV11-2	TRBJ2-6	once	.	CASSRLGVISTGANVLTF	TGTGCCAGCAGCCGACTAGGGGTAATTAGCACTGGGGCCAACGTCCTGACTTTC
TRBV5-1	TRBJ2-1	.	.	CASSRTGLNEQFF	TGCGCCAGCAGCCGTACAGGGTTAAATGAGCAGTTCTTC
TRBV19	TRBJ1-6	.	TRBD1	CASSIGGRGTGGSPLHF	TGTGCCAGTAGTATCGGGGGGCGCGGGACAGGAGGTTCACCCCTCCACTTT
TRBV29-1	TRBJ2-1	.	.	CSVGGTGTLDYNEQFF	TGCAGCGTTGGGGGAACCGGGACACTCGACTACAATGAGCAGTTCTTC
TRBV5-1	TRBJ1-2	.	.	CASSLPSGGGYGYTF	TGCGCCAGCAGCCTGCCATCGGGGGGCGGCTATGGCTACACCTTC
TRBV19	TRBJ1-6	.	.	CASSQEYNSPLHF	TGTGCCAGTAGTCAGGAATATAATTCACCCCTCCACTTT
TRBV5-6	TRBJ2-5	.	.	CASSLTGISETQYF	TGTGCCAGCAGCTTGACAGGGATTAGCGAGACCCAGTACTTC
TRBV11-2	TRBJ1-5	.	TRBD1	CASSLEGQNQPQHF	TGTGCCAGCAGCTTAGAGGGACAGAATCAGCCCCAGCATTTT
TRBV19	TRBJ2-1	.	.	CASSRASGLSNEQFF	TGTGCCAGTAGCCGAGCCAGCGGCCTGAGCAATGAGCAGTTCTTC
TRBV2	TRBJ1-6	.	.	CASQGPGSPLHF	TGTGCCAGCCAGGGGCCCGGTTCACCCCTCCACTTT
TRBV27	TRBJ1-1	.	.	CASSYRGGTGSAFF	TGTGCCAGCAGTTATCGGGGAGGTACGGGATCAGCTTTCTTT
TRBV4-3	TRBJ2-1	medium-sized	TRBD1	CASSQGTGTDNEQFF	TGCGCCAGCAGCCAAGGGACAGGAACTGACAATGAGCAGTTCTTC
TRBV13	TRBJ2-5	once	TRBD2	CASSQTSGEETQYF	TGTGCCAGCAGCCAGACTAGCGGGGAAGAGACCCAGTACTTC
TRBV25-1	TRBJ2-1	.	TRBD1	CASSETPGQGHSEQFF	TGTGCCAGCAGTGAAACACCGGGACAGGGCCATTCTGAGCAGTTCTTC
TRBV5-1	TRBJ2-2	.	.	CASKQGPTGELFF	TGCGCCAGCAAGCAGGGGCCCACCGGGGAGCTGTTTTTT
TRBV10-1	TRBJ1-1	few	.	CASSAGLGTEAFF	TGCGCCAGCAGTGCAGGGTTAGGCACTGAAGCTTTCTTT
TRBV9	TRBJ2-1	.	.	CASSVSGSYNEQFF	TGTGCCAGCAGCGTAAGCGGCTCCTACAATGAGCAGTTCTTC
TRBV19	TRBJ1-2	.	.	CASSPWTGTYGYTF	TGTGCCAGTAGTCCCTGGACGGGGACTTATGGCTACACCTTC
TRBV6-9	TRBJ1-6	.	TRBD1	CASSTSQGASYNSPLHF	TGTGCCAGCAGTACTTCACAGGGGGCTTCCTATAATTCACCCCTCCACTTT
TRBV7-6	TRBJ2-5	.	TRBD2	CASSLAASGVQETQYF	TGTGCCAGCAGCCTGGCGGCTAGCGGGGTGCAAGAGACCCAGTACTTC
TRBV7-9	TRBJ1-5	.	TRBD1	CASSRGQGNYNQPQHF	TGTGCCAGCAGCCGGGGACAGGGGAACTACAATCAGCCCCAGCATTTT
TRBV19	TRBJ2-7	.	TRBD2	CATTSGYEQYF	TGTGCCACGACTAGCGGCTACGAGCAGTACTTC
TRBV28	TRBJ2-2	.	TRBD1	CASSWNPGTENTGELFF	TGTGCCAGCAGCTGGAACCCCGGGACAGAGAACACCGGGGAGCTGTTTTTT
TRBV2	TRBJ1-1	.	TRBD1	CASSPGEPRGREAFF	TGTGCCAGCAGTCCCGGGGAACCCAGGGGGAGAGAAGCTTTCTTT
TRBV7-2	TRBJ2-3	.	TRBD2	CASSLVRGGTDTQYF	TGTGCCAGCAGCCTCGTGAGGGGAGGGACAGATACGCAGTATTTT
TRBV6-5	TRBJ2-3	.	.	CASSRGASTDTQYF	TGTGCCAGCAGCCGGGGGGCAAGCACAGATACGCAGTATTTT
TRBV5-1	TRBJ2-7	.	TRBD1	CASRPDRLYEQYF	TGCGCCAGCAGACCGGACAGGCTCTACGAGCAGTACTTC
TRBV29-1	TRBJ1-1	.	.	CSVELSDRPNTEAFF	TGCAGCGTTGAACTTAGTGACAGGCCGAACACTGAAGCTTTCTTT
TRBV6-6	TRBJ2-7	.	.	CASSYFLQGYGQYF	TGTGCCAGCAGTTACTTTCTTCAGGGCTACGGGCAGTACTTC
TRBV29-1	TRBJ2-7	.	TRBD1	CSVDSGQGSEQYF	TGCAGCGTTGATTCCGGACAGGGAAGCGAGCAGTACTTC
TRBV4-3	TRBJ2-4	.	TRBD2	CASSQDIAGGRDIQYF	TGCGCCAGCAGCCAAGATATAGCGGGGGGCAGGGACATTCAGTACTTC
TRBV9	TRBJ1-1	.	.	CASSPQRGGTEAFF	TGTGCCAGCAGTCCACAGCGGGGGGGCACTGAAGCTTTCTTT
TRBV29-1	TRBJ1-3	.	.	CSVAGTSGNTIYF	TGCAGCGTCGCTGGGACAAGTGGAAACACCATATATTTT
TRBV2	TRBJ2-1	.	TRBD2	CASAWNGRGAGGNEQFF	TGTGCCAGCGCCTGGAACGGGCGGGGGGCCGGAGGAAATGAGCAGTTCTTC